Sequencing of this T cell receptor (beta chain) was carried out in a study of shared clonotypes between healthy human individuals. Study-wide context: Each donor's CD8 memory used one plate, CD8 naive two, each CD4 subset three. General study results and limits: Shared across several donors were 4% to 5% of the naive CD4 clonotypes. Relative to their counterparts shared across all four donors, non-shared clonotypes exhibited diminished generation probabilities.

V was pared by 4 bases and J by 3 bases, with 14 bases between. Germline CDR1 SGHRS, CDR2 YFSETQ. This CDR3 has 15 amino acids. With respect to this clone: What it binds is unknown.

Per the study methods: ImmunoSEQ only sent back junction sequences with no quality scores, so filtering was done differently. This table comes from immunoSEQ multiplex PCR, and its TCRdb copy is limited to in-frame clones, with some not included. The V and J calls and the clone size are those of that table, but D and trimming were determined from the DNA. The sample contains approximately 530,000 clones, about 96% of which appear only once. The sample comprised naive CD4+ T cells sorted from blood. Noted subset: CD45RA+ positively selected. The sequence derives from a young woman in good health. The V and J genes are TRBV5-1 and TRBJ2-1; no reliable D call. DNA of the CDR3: TGCGCCAGCAGCGTGGCCCTATCTCTCTACAATGAGCAGTTCTTC. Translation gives CASSVALSLYNEQFF.